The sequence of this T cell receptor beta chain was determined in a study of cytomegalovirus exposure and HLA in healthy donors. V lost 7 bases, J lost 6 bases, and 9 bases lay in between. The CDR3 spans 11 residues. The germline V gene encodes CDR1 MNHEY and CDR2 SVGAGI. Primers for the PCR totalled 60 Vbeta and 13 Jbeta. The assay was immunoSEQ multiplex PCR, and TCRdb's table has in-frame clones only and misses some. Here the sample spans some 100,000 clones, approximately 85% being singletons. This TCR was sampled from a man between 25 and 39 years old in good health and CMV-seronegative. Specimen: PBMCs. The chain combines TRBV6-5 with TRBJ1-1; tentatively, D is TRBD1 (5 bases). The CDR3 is CASTRGPEAFF. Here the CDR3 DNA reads TGTGCCAGCACAAGGGGTCCTGAAGCTTTCTTT.